The 7 T cell receptor beta chains reported below all come from one sample, sequenced in a study of CD8 T cells in ankylosing spondylitis (dated by TCRdb to 2015 to 2018). Library method: 5' RACE. Sequencing took place on an Illumina HiSeq 2500. TCRdb passed the public sequencing reads through fastp at Q25 and MiXCR, retaining productive beta sequences. Here each entry gathers all rows of one CDR3 protein and keeps the most common genes and DNA. For this sample there are under 250,000 distinct CDR3 sequences; around 8% appear just once. Of the sample, roughly 4.9% falls within the top ten clones. Sequenced material: blood, either unsorted or a sorted T cell fraction (not recorded which). The receptors derive from a female donor with ankylosing spondylitis or in good health (not recorded which).

This clonotype was observed once. This clone may be a read error of a much larger clone one base away. CDR3 DNA: TGTACCAGCAGCGCAGCGGATCAGCCCCAGCATTTT. Amino acid sequence: CTSSAADQPQHF. The V call is TRBV7-9, the J call TRBJ1-5; D is uncertain. The CDR3 is 12 residues long. Germline assignment: CDR1 SEHNR and CDR2 FQNEAQ (reference sequence).

This clonotype was detected only a few times. The rearrangement links TRBV20-1 to TRBJ1-5, with D possibly being TRBD1 (6 bases). The CDR3 runs to 15 residues. From germline, CDR1 is DFQATT and CDR2 SNEGSKA (reference sequence). V was trimmed by 5 bases and J by 1 base, leaving 15 bases between them. CDR3 sequence: CSALTGIVSNQPQHF. The CDR3 DNA sequence: TGCAGTGCTCTTACAGGGATCGTAAGCAATCAGCCCCAGCATTTT.

This clonotype was counted at least ten times. The gene calls are TRBV5-1 and TRBJ2-3; the match to TRBD1 covers 9 bases. Germline V CDR1 and CDR2: SGHRS, YFSETQ. There are 16 residues in the CDR3. The J segment lost 3 bases and the V segment lost 2 bases, leaving 7 bases of the junction unmatched. This chain's CDR3 is CASSFLTGGETDTQYF. In DNA form, the CDR3 reads TGCGCCAGCAGCTTTCTGACAGGGGGGGAAACAGATACGCAGTATTTT.

This clonotype occurred many times. This chain uses TRBV6-2 or TRBV6-3 with TRBJ1-2; D is unresolved. This CDR3 comprises 14 residues. Germline CDR1 is MNHEY and CDR2 is SVGEGT. The V end lost 7 bases, the J end lost 4 bases, and 16 bases lay between the germline ends. This CDR3 reads CASTGEARGYGYTF. The CDR3 DNA is TGTGCCAGCACGGGTGAGGCGCGAGGCTATGGCTACACCTTC.

Many counts were recorded for this clonotype. This sequence joins TRBV7-3 and TRBJ2-1; 7 nucleotides line up with TRBD2. After removal of 3 bases from V and 5 bases from J, the junction contained 4 bases not matched to a gene. There are 14 residues in the CDR3. From germline, CDR1 is SGHTA and CDR2 FQGTGA. CDR3 region: CASSLGGSHNEQFF. CDR3 sequence (DNA): TGTGCCAGCAGCTTGGGGGGGAGCCACAATGAGCAGTTCTTC.

This clonotype has a count of ten or more. The rearrangement uses TRBV7-2 and TRBJ2-7; D is ambiguous. Trimming shortened V by 3 bases and J by 0 bases, and 6 bases separated the two germline ends. The germline V gene has CDR1 SGHTA and CDR2 FQGNSA. The CDR3 has 13 amino acids. The CDR3 sequence is CASSFKASYEQYF. The CDR3 DNA sequence: TGTGCCAGCAGCTTCAAGGCCTCCTACGAGCAGTACTTC. The variable domain in full, with the rest retrieved from reference TRBV7-2 and TRBJ2-7, is GAGVSQSPSNKVTEKGKDVELRCDPISGHTALYWYRQSLGQGLEFLIYFQGNSAPDKSGLPSDRFSAERTGGSVSTLTIQRTQQEDSAVYLCASSFKASYEQYFGPGTRLTVT.

This clonotype has at least ten counts. The chain is built from TRBV12-3 or TRBV12-4 and TRBJ2-5; possibly TRBD1 or TRBD2 for D (5 bases each). Trimming removed 7 bases from V and 5 bases from J, with 14 bases in between. The CDR3 is 13 residues long. CDR3 nucleotides: TGTGCCAGCACCCATGGGACCTGGGAGACCCAGTACTTC. Protein: CASTHGTWETQYF.